The 4 T cell receptor beta chains in this list originate from one sample, sequenced in a study of cytomegalovirus exposure and HLA in healthy donors (dated by TCRdb to the late 2010s). Library creation used the immunoSEQ multiplex PCR assay. TCRdb took this table from immuneACCESS and kept in-frame rearrangements with V and J called. Such tables lack part of the clones; where checked against another copy, unresolved V genes explain under half of the gap, and the rest is unexplained. A total of about 56,000 clones appear in this sample, approximately 93% of them only once. Roughly 5.8% of the sample is held by the ten biggest clonotypes. Sample: PBMCs. The receptor set was obtained from a woman under 30 in good health and CMV-seronegative.

The rearrangement joins TRBV5-4 to TRBJ1-4, with 8 nucleotides matching TRBD1. The V and J ends lost 2 bases and 7 bases, in that order; junction bases with no gene match: 10. CDR1 SGHNT and CDR2 YYREEE come from the germline V gene (reference sequence). The CDR3 runs to 16 residues. The CDR3 spells CASSLPNTGGVEKLFF. Here the CDR3 DNA reads TGTGCCAGCAGCTTACCTAACACAGGGGGAGTTGAAAAACTGTTTTTT.

This chain connects TRBV7-9 to TRBJ2-2, with 8 bases fitting TRBD2. Germline assignment: CDR1 SEHNR and CDR2 FQNEAQ (reference sequence). The trim removed 4 bases at V and 4 bases at J, leaving 8 bases unmatched. The CDR3 loop spans 16 amino acids. The CDR3 reads CASSSGASGRTGELFF. In nucleotides, the CDR3 is TGTGCCAGCAGCTCCGGAGCTAGCGGGCGCACCGGGGAGCTGTTTTTT. The whole variable domain, remainder taken from reference TRBV7-9 and TRBJ2-2, is DTGVSQNPRHKITKRGQNVTFRCDPISEHNRLYWYRQTLGQGPEFLTYFQNEAQLEKSRLLSDRFSAERPKGSFSTLEIQRTEQGDSAMYLCASSSGASGRTGELFFGEGSRLTVL.

V and J are TRBV10-3 and TRBJ2-1; 8 bases agree with TRBD1. The CDR3 covers 14 residues. From germline, CDR1 is ENHRY and CDR2 SYGVKD. V shed 6 bases and J 3 bases; nucleotides not matched to a gene: 4. The CDR3 loop reads CAIRSGQGYNEQFF. CDR3 bases: TGTGCCATCAGGTCCGGACAGGGCTACAATGAGCAGTTCTTC.

This chain uses TRBV7-8 with TRBJ2-3, with D tentatively TRBD2 (5 bases). This CDR3 spans 14 amino acids. Looked up from germline, CDR1 is SGHVS and CDR2 is FQNEAQ. V dropped 1 base and J dropped 3 bases, with 8 bases sitting between them. The CDR3 loop is CASSLGPGTDTQYF. Here the CDR3 DNA reads TGTGCCAGCAGCTTAGGCCCGGGGACAGATACGCAGTATTTT.